The TCR beta chain described here comes from a study of blood T cell repertoires in COVID-19 (dated by TCRdb to the early 2020s). Regarding the complete study: Collaborator samples came from the United States, Italy and Spain and covered acute and convalescent phases of COVID-19. The sample metadata nearly always contained a de-identified subject ID, COVID-19 status, age in years and sex. The samples were drawn from the first 160 participants of the ongoing ImmuneRACE study and from 1,200 or so subjects provided by 6 global collaborators. Subjects who had been exposed to COVID-19, were actively infected with it, or had recovered from it provided the deeply sampled blood TCRbeta repertoires that made up the dataset. Where available, HLA class I and class II types were obtained from metadata supplied by the sample provider rather than from assay-based typing. The material from the prospective study consisted of cDNA or gDNA derived from T cells, B-cell-depleted T cells, or PBMCs. The repertoires were released in a freely available public database meant as a resource for research on the immune response to SARS-CoV-2.

To note about this clone: Its specific antigen is unknown. Per-base qualities were not stored, and no clone one base away is much larger.

Samples from volunteer blood donors who had recovered from COVID-19 were contributed by a second Seattle source. Whole blood was collected in K2EDTA tubes by collaborating institutions according to the institutions' own protocols. For TCRbeta analysis, collaborator samples were shipped as frozen whole blood, as isolated PBMCs, or as DNA extracted from either sample type. The CDR3 has 14 amino acids, counting the end cysteine and phenylalanine. Only the CDR3 DNA is retained, 42 bases long and in frame from the first base. V ends up 6 bases short and J 7 bases short, with an unmatched junction base count of 10. The germline V gene encodes CDR1 MNHEY and CDR2 SVGAGI. The immunoSEQ Assay, a bias-controlled multiplex PCR, was used to amplify TCRbeta CDR3 regions from genomic DNA. The authors processed their data as follows. The number of nucleated cells in each sample was estimated by amplification of reference gene primers within the assay. To quantify the absolute abundance of each unique TCRbeta CDR3 rearrangement, sequence reads were collapsed and filtered. For each sample, productive Simpson clonality was calculated by taking the square root of Simpson's diversity index across productive rearrangements. Here the immuneACCESS table is served through TCRdb, limited to in-frame sequences with V and J called. Missing clones are a known gap in these copies; in checked studies unresolved V genes cover under half, and the rest lacks a known reason. The V and J calls and clone size are taken from that table; D and trimming were inferred from the DNA. For this sample there are roughly 290,000 clones; 80% to 90% appear just once. The ten largest clones represent around 8% of the sample.

Paper-wide results and their limitations: The quantity of clinical and demographic metadata differed by source and by participant and was supplied without curation.

In this chain, TRBV6-5 is recombined with TRBJ2-7; 9 bases in the junction line up with TRBD1. The sample consisted of peripheral blood. This sequence originates from a woman in her fifties or sixties who had recovered from COVID-19. Read as DNA, the sequence is TGTGCCAGCAGAATGCGGACAGGGGTAGGGGAGCAGTACTTC. This translates into CASRMRTGVGEQYF.